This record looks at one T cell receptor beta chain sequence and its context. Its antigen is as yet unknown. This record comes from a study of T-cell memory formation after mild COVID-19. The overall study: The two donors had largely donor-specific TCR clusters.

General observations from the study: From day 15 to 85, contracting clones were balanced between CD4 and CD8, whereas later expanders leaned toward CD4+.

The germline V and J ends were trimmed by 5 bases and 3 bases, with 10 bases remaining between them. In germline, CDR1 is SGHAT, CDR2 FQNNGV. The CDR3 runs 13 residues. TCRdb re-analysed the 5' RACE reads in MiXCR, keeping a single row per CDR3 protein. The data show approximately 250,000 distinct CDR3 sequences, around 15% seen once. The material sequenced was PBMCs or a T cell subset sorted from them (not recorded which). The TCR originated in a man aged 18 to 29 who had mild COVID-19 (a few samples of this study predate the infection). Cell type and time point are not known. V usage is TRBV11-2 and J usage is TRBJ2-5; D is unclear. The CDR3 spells CASSIGPKETQYF. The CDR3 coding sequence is TGTGCCAGCAGCATCGGACCCAAAGAGACCCAGTACTTC. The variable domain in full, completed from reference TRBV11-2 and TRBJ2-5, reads EAGVAQSPRYKIIEKRQSVAFWCNPISGHATLYWYQQILGQGPKLLIQFQNNGVVDDSQLPKDRFSAERLKGVDSTLKIQPAKLEDSAVYLCASSIGPKETQYFGPGTRLLVL.